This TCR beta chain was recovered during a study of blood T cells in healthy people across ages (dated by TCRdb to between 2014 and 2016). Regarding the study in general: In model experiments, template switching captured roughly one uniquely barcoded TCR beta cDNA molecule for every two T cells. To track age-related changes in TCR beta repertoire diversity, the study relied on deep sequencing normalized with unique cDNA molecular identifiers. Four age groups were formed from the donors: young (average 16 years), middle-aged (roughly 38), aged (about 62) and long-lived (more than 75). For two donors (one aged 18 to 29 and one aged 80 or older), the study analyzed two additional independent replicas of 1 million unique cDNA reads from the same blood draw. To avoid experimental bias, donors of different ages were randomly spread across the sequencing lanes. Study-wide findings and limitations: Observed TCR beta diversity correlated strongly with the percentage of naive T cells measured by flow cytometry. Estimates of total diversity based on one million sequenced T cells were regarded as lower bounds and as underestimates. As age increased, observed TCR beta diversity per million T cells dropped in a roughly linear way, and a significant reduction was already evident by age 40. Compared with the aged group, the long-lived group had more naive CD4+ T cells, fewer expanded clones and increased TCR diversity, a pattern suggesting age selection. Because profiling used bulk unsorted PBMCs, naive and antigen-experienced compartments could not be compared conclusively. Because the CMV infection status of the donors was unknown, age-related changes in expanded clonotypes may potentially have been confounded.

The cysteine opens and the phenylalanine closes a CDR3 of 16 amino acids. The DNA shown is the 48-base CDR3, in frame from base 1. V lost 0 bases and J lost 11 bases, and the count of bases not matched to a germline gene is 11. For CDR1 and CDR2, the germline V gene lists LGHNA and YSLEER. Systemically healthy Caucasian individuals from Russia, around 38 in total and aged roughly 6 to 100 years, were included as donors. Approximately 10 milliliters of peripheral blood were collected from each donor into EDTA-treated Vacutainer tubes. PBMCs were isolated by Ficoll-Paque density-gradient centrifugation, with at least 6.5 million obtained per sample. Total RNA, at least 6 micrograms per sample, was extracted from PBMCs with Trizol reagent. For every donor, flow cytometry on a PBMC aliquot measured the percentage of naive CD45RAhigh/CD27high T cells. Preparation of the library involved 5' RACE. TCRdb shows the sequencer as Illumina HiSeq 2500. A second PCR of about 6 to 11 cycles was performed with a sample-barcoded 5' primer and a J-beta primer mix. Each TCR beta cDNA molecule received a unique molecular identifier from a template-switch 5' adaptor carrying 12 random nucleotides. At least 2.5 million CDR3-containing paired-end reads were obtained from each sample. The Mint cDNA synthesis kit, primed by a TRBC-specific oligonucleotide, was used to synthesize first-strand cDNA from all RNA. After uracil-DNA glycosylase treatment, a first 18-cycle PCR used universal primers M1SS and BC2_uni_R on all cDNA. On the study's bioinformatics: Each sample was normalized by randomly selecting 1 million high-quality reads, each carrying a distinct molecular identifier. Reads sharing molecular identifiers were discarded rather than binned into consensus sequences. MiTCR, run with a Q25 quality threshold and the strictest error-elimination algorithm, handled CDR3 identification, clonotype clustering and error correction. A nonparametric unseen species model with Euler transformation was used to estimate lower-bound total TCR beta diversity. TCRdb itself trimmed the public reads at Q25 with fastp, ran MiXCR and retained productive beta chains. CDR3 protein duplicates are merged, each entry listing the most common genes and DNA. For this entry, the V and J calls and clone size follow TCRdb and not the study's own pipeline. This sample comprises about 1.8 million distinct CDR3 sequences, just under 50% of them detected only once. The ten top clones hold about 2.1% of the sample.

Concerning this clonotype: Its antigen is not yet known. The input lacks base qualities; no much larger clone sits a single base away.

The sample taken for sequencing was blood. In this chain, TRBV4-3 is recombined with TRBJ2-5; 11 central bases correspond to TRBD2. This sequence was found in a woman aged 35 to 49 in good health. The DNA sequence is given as TGCGCCAGCAGCCAAGATGGGGTGGGACTAGCGGACGGGCAGTACTTC. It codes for CASSQDGVGLADGQYF.